The clone carrying this TCR beta chain was counted at least ten times. Its specificity is not known. This specimen belongs to a study of blood T cells in healthy people across ages. Points from the study as a whole: With age, beta diversity per million T cells declined roughly linearly, significantly by 30 to 50. Donors of long life had a larger count of naive CD4+ cells and greater diversity than aged donors.

With a J-beta primer mix and a sample-barcoded 5' primer, a second PCR ran about 7 to 11 cycles. TCRdb ran MiXCR on the 5' RACE reads and lists one entry per CDR3 protein. The data hold 1.6 million or so distinct CDR3 sequences, with around 35% observed a single time. The CDR3 is 15 amino acids. CDR1 SGHRS and CDR2 YFSETQ come from the germline V gene. Trimming cost V 3 bases and J 2 bases, with 15 bases left between them. The sequencing sample was made of blood. V gene TRBV5-1 combines with J gene TRBJ2-7; tentatively, D is TRBD2 (6 bases). The clonotype was recovered from a woman aged 25 to 45 in good health. The CDR3 region is CASSSSGTGPYEQYF. The CDR3, as DNA: TGCGCCAGCAGCTCCTCAGGGACTGGCCCCTACGAGCAGTACTTC.